There are many counts of the clone carrying this T cell receptor (beta chain). Previously, flow cytometry had revealed CD8+CD57+ cell expansion in the patients chosen for sequencing. This sample stems from a study of CD8+CD57+ T cells in acquired aplastic anemia. Profiling that covered TCR beta VDJ and CDR3 relied on genomic DNA as its template. Each CDR3 protein is one row after TCRdb ran MiXCR on the reads. The repertoire holds some 140,000 distinct CDR3 sequences, roughly 49% seen once, with 9.5% to 15% in the top ten. CDR1 LNHDA and CDR2 SQIVND come from the germline V gene (reference sequence). This CDR3 comprises 13 residues. Trimming cost V 7 bases and J 4 bases, with 14 bases left between them.

The receptor was derived from a human donor with aplastic anemia. The genes are TRBV19 and TRBJ2-7, with D possibly being TRBD1 (6 bases). Specimen: sorted CD4+, CD8+, or CD8+CD57+ T cells (not recorded which) from PBMCs. CDR3 nucleotide sequence: TGTGCCAGTAAGGGGGAAACAGAATACGAGCAGTACTTC. Its translation is CASKGETEYEQYF.